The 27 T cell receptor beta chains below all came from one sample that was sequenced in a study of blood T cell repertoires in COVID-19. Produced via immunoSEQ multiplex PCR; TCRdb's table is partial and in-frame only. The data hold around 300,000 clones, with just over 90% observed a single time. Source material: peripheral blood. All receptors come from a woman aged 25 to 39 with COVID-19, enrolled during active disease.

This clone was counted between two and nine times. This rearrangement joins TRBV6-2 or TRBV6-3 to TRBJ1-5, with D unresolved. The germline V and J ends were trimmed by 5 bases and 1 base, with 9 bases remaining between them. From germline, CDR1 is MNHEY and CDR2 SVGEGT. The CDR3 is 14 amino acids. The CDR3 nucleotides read TGTGCCAGCAGTCAGTCCGTGAGCAATCAGCCCCAGCATTTT. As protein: CASSQSVSNQPQHF.

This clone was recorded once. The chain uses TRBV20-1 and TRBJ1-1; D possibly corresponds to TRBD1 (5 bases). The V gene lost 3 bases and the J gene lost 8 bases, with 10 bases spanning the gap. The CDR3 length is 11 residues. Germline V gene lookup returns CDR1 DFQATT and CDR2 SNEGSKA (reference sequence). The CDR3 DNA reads TGCAGTGCTAGGGGGCAGCCAGAAGCTTTCTTT. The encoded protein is CSARGQPEAFF.

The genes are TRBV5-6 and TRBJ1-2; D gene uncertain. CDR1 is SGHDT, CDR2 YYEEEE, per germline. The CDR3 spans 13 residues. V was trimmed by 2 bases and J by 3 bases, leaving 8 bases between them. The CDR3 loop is CASSFVTDYGYTF. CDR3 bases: TGTGCCAGCAGCTTTGTAACAGACTATGGCTACACCTTC.

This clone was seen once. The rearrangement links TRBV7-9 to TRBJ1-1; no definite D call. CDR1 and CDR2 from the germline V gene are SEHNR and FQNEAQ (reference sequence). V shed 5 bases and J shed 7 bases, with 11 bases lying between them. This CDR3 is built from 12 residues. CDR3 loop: CASSPSAGEAFF. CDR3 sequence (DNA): TGTGCCAGCAGCCCATCTGCGGGTGAAGCTTTCTTT.

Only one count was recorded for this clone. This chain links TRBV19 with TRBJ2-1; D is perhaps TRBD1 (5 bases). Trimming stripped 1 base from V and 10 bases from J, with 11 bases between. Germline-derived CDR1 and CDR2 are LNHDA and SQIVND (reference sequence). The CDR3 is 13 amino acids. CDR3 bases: TGTGCCAGTAGTATAGTCCAGGGTTCGGAGCAGTTCTTC. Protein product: CASSIVQGSEQFF.

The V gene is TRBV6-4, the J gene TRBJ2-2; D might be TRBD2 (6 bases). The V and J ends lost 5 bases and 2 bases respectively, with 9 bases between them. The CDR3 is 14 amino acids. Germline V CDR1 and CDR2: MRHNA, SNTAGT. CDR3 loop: CASSWTTNTGELFF. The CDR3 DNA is TGTGCCAGCAGTTGGACTACAAACACCGGGGAGCTGTTTTTT.

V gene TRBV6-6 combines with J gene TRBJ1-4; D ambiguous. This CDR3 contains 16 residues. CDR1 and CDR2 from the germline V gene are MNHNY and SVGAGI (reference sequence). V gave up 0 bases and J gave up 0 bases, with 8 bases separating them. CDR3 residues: CASSYSAAATNEKLFF. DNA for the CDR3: TGTGCCAGCAGTTACTCTGCGGCAGCAACTAATGAAAAACTGTTTTTT.

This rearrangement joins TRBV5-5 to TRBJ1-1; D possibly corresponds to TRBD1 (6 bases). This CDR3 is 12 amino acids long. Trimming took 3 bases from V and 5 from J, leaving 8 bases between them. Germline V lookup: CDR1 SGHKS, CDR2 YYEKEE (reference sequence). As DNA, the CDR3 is TGTGCCAGCAGCTCAACAGGGACTGAAGCTTTCTTT. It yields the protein CASSSTGTEAFF.

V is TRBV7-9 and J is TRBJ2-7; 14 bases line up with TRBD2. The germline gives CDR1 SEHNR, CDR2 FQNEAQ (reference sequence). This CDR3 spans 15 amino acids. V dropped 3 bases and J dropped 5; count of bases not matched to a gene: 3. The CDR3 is CASSLGTSGSNEQYF. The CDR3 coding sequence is TGTGCCAGCAGCTTGGGGACTAGCGGGAGTAACGAGCAGTACTTC. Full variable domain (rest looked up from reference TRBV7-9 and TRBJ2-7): DTGVSQNPRHKITKRGQNVTFRCDPISEHNRLYWYRQTLGQGPEFLTYFQNEAQLEKSRLLSDRFSAERPKGSFSTLEIQRTEQGDSAMYLCASSLGTSGSNEQYFGPGTRLTVT.

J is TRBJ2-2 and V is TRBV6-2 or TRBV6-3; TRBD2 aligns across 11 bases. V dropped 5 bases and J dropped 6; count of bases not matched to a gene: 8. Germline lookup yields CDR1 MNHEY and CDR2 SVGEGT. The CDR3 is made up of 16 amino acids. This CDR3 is CASSLQLAGAPGELFF. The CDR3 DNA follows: TGTGCCAGCAGTCTCCAACTAGCGGGAGCTCCCGGGGAGCTGTTTTTT.

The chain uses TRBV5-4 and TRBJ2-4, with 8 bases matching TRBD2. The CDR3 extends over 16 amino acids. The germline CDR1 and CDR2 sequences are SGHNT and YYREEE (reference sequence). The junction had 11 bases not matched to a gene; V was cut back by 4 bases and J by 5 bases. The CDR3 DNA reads TGTGCCAGCAGCCAAGGTGCGGGACTAGGGGAAAACATTCAGTACTTC. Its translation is CASSQGAGLGENIQYF. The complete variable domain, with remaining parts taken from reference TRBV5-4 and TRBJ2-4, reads ETGVTQSPTHLIKTRGQQVTLRCSSQSGHNTVSWYQQALGQGPQFIFQYYREEENGRGNFPPRFSGLQFPNYSSELNVNALELDDSALYLCASSQGAGLGENIQYFGAGTRLSVL.

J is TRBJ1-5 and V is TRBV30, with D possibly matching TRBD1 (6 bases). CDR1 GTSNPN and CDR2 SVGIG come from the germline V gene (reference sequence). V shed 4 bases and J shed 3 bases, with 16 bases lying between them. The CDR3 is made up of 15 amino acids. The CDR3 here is CAWNSQGPTNQPQHF. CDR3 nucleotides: TGTGCCTGGAATAGTCAGGGGCCCACCAATCAGCCCCAGCATTTT.

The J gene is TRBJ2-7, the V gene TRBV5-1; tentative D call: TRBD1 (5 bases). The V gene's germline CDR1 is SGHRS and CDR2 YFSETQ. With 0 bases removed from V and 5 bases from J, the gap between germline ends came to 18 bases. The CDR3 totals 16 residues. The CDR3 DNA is TGCGCCAGCAGCTTGGCCCCCAACAAGATAGGGGACGAGCAGTACTTC. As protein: CASSLAPNKIGDEQYF.

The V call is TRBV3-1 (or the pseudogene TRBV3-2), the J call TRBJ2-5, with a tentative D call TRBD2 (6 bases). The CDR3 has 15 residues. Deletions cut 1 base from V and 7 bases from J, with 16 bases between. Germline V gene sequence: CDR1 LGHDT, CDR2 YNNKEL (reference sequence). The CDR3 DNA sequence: TGTGCCAGCAGCCAAGTTGGCGCCGGGGGTGTGACCCAGTACTTC. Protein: CASSQVGAGGVTQYF.

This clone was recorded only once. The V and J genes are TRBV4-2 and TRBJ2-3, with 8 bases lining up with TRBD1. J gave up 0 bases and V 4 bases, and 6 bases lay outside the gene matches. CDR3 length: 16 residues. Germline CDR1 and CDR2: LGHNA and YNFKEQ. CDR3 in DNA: TGTGCCAGCAGCCGAGGACAGGGCTCTAGCACAGATACGCAGTATTTT. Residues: CASSRGQGSSTDTQYF.

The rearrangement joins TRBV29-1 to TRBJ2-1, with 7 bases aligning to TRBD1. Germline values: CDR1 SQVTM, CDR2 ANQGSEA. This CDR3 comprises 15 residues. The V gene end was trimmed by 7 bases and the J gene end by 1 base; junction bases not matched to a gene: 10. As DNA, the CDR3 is TGCAGCGCTACTCCCCGGACAGGTTCCTACAATGAGCAGTTCTTC. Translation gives CSATPRTGSYNEQFF.

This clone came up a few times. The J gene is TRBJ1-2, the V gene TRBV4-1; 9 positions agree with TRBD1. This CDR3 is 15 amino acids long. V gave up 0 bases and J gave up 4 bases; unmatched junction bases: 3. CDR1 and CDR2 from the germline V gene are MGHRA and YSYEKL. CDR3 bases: TGCGCCAGCAGCCAAGACGGGGACAGGGCCTATGGCTACACCTTC. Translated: CASSQDGDRAYGYTF.

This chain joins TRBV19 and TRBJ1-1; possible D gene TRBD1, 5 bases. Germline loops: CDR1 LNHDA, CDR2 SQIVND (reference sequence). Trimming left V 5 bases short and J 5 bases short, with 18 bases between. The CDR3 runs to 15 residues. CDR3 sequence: CASSPFGGESTEAFF. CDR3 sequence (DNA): TGTGCCAGTAGTCCCTTCGGGGGAGAAAGTACTGAAGCTTTCTTT.

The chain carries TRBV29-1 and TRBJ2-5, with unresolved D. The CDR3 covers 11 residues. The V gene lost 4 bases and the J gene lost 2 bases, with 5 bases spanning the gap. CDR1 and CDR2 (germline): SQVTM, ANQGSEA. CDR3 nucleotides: TGCAGCGTTGCCAGTCAAGAGACCCAGTACTTC. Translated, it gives CSVASQETQYF.

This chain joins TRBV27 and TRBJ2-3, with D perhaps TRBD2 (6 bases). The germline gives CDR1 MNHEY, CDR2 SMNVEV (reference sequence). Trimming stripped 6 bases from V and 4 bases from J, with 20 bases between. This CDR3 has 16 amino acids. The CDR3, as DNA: TGTGCCAGCAGCCTCCGGGAGCCGAGAGGGGCAGATACGCAGTATTTT. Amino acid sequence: CASSLREPRGADTQYF.

The CDR3 reads CASNKGGVGELFF. CDR3 DNA sequence: TGTGCCAGCAATAAAGGGGGCGTAGGGGAGCTGTTTTTT. The chain recombines TRBV11-2 with TRBJ2-2; 7 bases are shared with TRBD1. Germline assignment: CDR1 SGHAT and CDR2 FQNNGV. The CDR3 totals 13 residues. After removal of 7 bases from V and 8 bases from J, the junction contained 7 bases not matched to a gene. The full variable domain, rest sourced from reference TRBV11-2 and TRBJ2-2, is EAGVAQSPRYKIIEKRQSVAFWCNPISGHATLYWYQQILGQGPKLLIQFQNNGVVDDSQLPKDRFSAERLKGVDSTLKIQPAKLEDSAVYLCASNKGGVGELFFGEGSRLTVL.

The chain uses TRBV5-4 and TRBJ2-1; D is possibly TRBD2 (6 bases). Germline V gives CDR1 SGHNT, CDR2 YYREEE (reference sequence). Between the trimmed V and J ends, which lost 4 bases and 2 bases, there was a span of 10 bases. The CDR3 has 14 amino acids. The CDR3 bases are TGTGCCAGCAGCGCCGGGGGTACCTACAATGAGCAGTTCTTC. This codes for CASSAGGTYNEQFF.

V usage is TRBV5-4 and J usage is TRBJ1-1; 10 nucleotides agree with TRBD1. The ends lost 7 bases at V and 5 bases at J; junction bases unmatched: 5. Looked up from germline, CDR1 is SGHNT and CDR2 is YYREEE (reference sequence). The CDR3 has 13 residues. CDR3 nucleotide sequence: TGTGCCAGCGCAAGGGACAGGGGAACTGAAGCTTTCTTT. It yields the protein CASARDRGTEAFF.

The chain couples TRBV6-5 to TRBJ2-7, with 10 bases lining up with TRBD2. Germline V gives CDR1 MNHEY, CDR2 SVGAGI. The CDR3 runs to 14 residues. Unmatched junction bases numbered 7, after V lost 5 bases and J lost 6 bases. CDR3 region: CASSSLAGVFEQYF. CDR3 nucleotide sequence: TGTGCCAGCAGTAGTCTAGCGGGAGTTTTCGAGCAGTACTTC.

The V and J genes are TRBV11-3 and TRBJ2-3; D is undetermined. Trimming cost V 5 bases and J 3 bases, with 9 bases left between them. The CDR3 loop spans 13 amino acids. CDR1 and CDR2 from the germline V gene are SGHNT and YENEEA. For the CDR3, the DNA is TGTGCCAGCAGCCTACGCGTAACAGATACGCAGTATTTT. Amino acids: CASSLRVTDTQYF.

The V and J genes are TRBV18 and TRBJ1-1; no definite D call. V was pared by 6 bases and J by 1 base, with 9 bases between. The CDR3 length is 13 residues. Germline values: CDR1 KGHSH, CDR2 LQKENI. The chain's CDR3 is CASSRDKNTEAFF. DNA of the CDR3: TGTGCCAGCTCTCGCGACAAGAACACTGAAGCTTTCTTT.

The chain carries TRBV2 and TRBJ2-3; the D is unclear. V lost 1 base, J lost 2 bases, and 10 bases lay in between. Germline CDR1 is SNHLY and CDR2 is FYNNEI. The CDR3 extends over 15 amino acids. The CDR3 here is CASSEGRRSTDTQYF. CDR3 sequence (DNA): TGTGCCAGCAGTGAAGGCAGGCGCTCCACAGATACGCAGTATTTT.